This entry concerns a single T cell receptor (beta chain). Next came a second PCR, run for roughly 6 to 11 cycles, which used a sample-barcoded 5' primer along with a J-beta primer mix. MiXCR was run by TCRdb on the 5' RACE reads, yielding one entry per CDR3 protein. The data show 1.8 million or so distinct CDR3 sequences, with approximately 40% seen just once and 23% held by the top ten. CDR3 length equals 17 residues. Germline CDR1 and CDR2: SGHTA and FQGNSA. V shed 3 bases, J shed 10 bases, and the junction held 19 bases outside the gene matches. The data derive from a study of blood T cells in healthy people across ages.

The specimen sequenced was blood. The gene calls are TRBV7-2 and TRBJ1-2; 8 nucleotides line up with TRBD1. The TCR sequence derives from a human donor in good health. The CDR3, as DNA: TGTGCCAGCAGCTTGACCGGGACAGGAGGTCGTTCGAGCGTCTACACCTTC. This codes for CASSLTGTGGRSSVYTF.